This entry features one T cell receptor (beta chain) sequence. Its specific antigen is unknown. Base qualities were left out, and no much larger clone turns up one base away. Collaborating institutions collected whole blood in K2EDTA tubes following their own protocols. Collaborator samples were shipped for TCRbeta analysis as frozen whole blood, isolated PBMCs, or DNA extracted from either sample type. The source of the sample is a study of blood T cell repertoires in COVID-19 (dated by TCRdb to about 2020). At the level of the whole study: Samples covering the acute and convalescent phases of COVID-19 were provided by collaborators in the United States, Italy and Spain. The material from the prospective study consisted of cDNA or gDNA derived from T cells, B-cell-depleted T cells, or PBMCs. Samples were obtained from the ongoing ImmuneRACE study (first 160 participants) and from 1,200 or so subjects provided by 6 global collaborators. Subjects who had been exposed to COVID-19, were actively infected with it, or had recovered from it provided the deeply sampled blood TCRbeta repertoires that made up the dataset. The repertoires were released in a freely available public database intended as a resource for research on the immune response to SARS-CoV-2. HLA class I and class II types, where available, came from metadata supplied by the sample provider rather than from assay-based typing. Nearly every sample came with metadata listing a de-identified subject ID, COVID-19 status, age in years and sex. The paper as a whole reports these results and caveats: The quantity of clinical and demographic metadata differed by source and by participant and was supplied without curation.

As encoded in the germline V gene, CDR1 is SGHDT while CDR2 is YYEEEE. The CDR3 covers 14 residues, taking in both the cysteine and the phenylalanine. Only CDR3 DNA is held: 42 bases, read in frame from base 1. V ends up 2 bases short and J 6 bases short, with an unmatched junction base count of 4. TCRbeta CDR3 regions were amplified from genomic DNA by means of the immunoSEQ Assay, a bias-controlled multiplex PCR. As for the authors' bioinformatics: The number of nucleated cells in each sample was estimated by amplification of reference gene primers within the assay. Sequence reads were collapsed and filtered to measure the absolute abundance of every unique TCRbeta CDR3 rearrangement. For each sample, productive Simpson clonality was calculated as the square root of Simpson's diversity index across productive rearrangements. TCRdb took this table from immuneACCESS and kept in-frame rearrangements with V and J called. Such tables lack part of the clones; where checked against another copy, unresolved V genes explain under half of the gap, and the rest is unexplained. V, J and clone size are taken as reported in that table, and D and trimming were inferred from the DNA itself. This sample gives around 77,000 clones in total; over 75% of them show up just once. Roughly a tenth of the sample is taken by the ten largest.

The chain uses TRBV5-6 and TRBJ1-4; 7 nucleotides in the junction match TRBD1. Source material: peripheral blood. The receptor's source is a man between 65 and 80 years old with active or convalescent COVID-19. In nucleotides, the sequence is TGTGCCAGCAGCTTAGACAGGGTGGATGAAAAACTGTTTTTT. This yields the protein CASSLDRVDEKLFF. Where the CDR3 stops, the reference TRBV5-6 and TRBJ1-4 genes take over; the full variable domain is DAGVTQSPTHLIKTRGQQVTLRCSPKSGHDTVSWYQQALGQGPQFIFQYYEEEERQRGNFPDRFSGHQFPNYSSELNVNALLLGDSALYLCASSLDRVDEKLFFGSGTQLSVL.